These T cell receptor beta chains were read from a single sample in a study of control samples from healthy donors and cancer patients. The data were produced by immunoSEQ multiplex PCR, yet TCRdb's version contains in-frame clones alone and is incomplete. The table records approximately 150,000 clones, 95% to 96% of them present only once. Sequencing input: blood. These receptors all stem from a woman in her twenties or thirties in good health. CDR3s include the opening cysteine and the closing phenylalanine or tryptophan. D genes are given only for firm matches. Some rows mark clone size as missing; the rest say once, few, many or name a class of expanded clone.

V gene	J gene	D gene	clone size	CDR3 protein	CDR3 DNA
TRBV3-1/TRBV3-2	TRBJ1-6	-	-	CASSQVGAGSPLHF	TGTGCCAGCAGCCAAGTAGGCGCGGGCTCACCCCTCCACTTT
TRBV6-6	TRBJ1-1	-	-	CASPMSPGATEAFF	TGTGCCAGCCCCATGTCACCGGGAGCCACTGAAGCTTTCTTT
TRBV6-4	TRBJ1-6	-	-	CASSDTLTGVLHF	TGTGCCAGCAGTGACACGCTAACTGGGGTCCTCCACTTT
TRBV28	TRBJ2-2	-	-	CASSLWAANTGELFF	TGTGCCAGCAGTTTATGGGCAGCGAACACCGGGGAGCTGTTTTTT
TRBV2	TRBJ2-7	TRBD1	-	CASIPGQSSYEQYF	TGTGCCAGCATCCCGGGACAGAGCTCCTACGAGCAGTACTTC
TRBV27	TRBJ2-2	-	-	CATAWTSSGELFF	TGTGCCACGGCATGGACATCTTCCGGGGAGCTGTTTTTT
TRBV27	TRBJ1-5	-	-	CASSLYGQPQHF	TGTGCCAGCAGTTTGTATGGACAGCCCCAGCATTTT
TRBV28	TRBJ2-7	-	-	CASSKGAYEQYF	TGTGCCAGCAGTAAAGGGGCCTACGAGCAGTACTTC
TRBV2	TRBJ1-1	TRBD1	-	CASSQPGQGGVAEAFF	TGTGCCAGCAGTCAACCGGGACAGGGTGGAGTCGCTGAAGCTTTCTTT
TRBV29-1	TRBJ1-1	-	-	CSVEGALGVTEAFF	TGCAGCGTTGAGGGTGCCCTTGGGGTGACTGAAGCTTTCTTT
TRBV9	TRBJ2-3	-	-	CASSVSGLVPSVDTQYF	TGTGCCAGCAGCGTGTCAGGTTTAGTACCATCGGTGGATACGCAGTATTTT
TRBV7-9	TRBJ2-1	-	-	CASSPLTPRHNEQFF	TGTGCCAGCAGCCCCCTAACCCCAAGGCACAATGAGCAGTTCTTC
TRBV18	TRBJ2-7	TRBD1	-	CASSRNPGTGFYEQYF	TGTGCCAGCTCACGGAACCCCGGGACAGGGTTTTACGAGCAGTACTTC
TRBV5-1	TRBJ2-5	TRBD2	-	CASSLAGGFSQETQYF	TGCGCCAGCAGCTTGGCGGGGGGATTTTCCCAAGAGACCCAGTACTTC
TRBV6-5	TRBJ2-7	TRBD1	-	CASSGSGTEFYEQYF	TGTGCCAGCAGCGGCTCCGGGACAGAATTCTACGAGCAGTACTTC
TRBV24-1	TRBJ2-1	TRBD2	once	CATSDLPAGTSGMNEQFF	TGTGCCACCAGTGATTTGCCGGCCGGGACTAGCGGGATGAATGAGCAGTTCTTC
TRBV9	TRBJ1-5	-	-	CASSEGGGVNPQHF	TGTGCCAGCAGCGAGGGGGGAGGGGTCAACCCCCAGCATTTT
TRBV24-1	TRBJ2-2	-	-	CATGGGTNTGELFF	TGTGCCACCGGGGGCGGTACGAACACCGGGGAGCTGTTTTTT
TRBV10-2	TRBJ1-5	TRBD1	-	CASSPGTGARQPQHF	TGCGCCAGCAGTCCCGGGACAGGGGCTCGTCAGCCCCAGCATTTT
TRBV7-9	TRBJ1-2	-	-	CASTRQAGGYTF	TGTGCCAGCACGCGGCAGGCGGGAGGCTACACCTTC
TRBV5-1	TRBJ2-7	-	-	CASSSNSYEQYF	TGCGCCAGCAGCTCCAACTCCTACGAGCAGTACTTC
TRBV7-9	TRBJ2-7	TRBD1	-	CASSKPGQGANEQYF	TGTGCCAGCAGCAAACCGGGACAGGGGGCGAATGAGCAGTACTTC
TRBV14	TRBJ2-3	-	-	CASSLNLRGDTQYF	TGTGCCAGCAGCCTTAACCTTCGGGGAGATACGCAGTATTTT
TRBV11-2	TRBJ2-1	-	-	CASSPPQGRYNEQFF	TGTGCCAGCAGCCCACCACAGGGCCGATACAATGAGCAGTTCTTC
TRBV19	TRBJ2-7	TRBD1	-	CASSKGTAYEQYF	TGTGCCAGTAGTAAAGGGACAGCCTACGAGCAGTACTTC
TRBV6-5	TRBJ1-2	-	once	CASSYSTRDGYGYTF	TGTGCCAGCAGTTACTCGACCAGGGACGGCTATGGCTACACCTTC
TRBV11-2	TRBJ2-2	-	-	CASSLDGLNTGELFF	TGTGCCAGCAGCTTAGATGGTCTGAACACCGGGGAGCTGTTTTTT
TRBV19	TRBJ2-5	TRBD1	once	CASRRQGTETQYF	TGTGCCAGTAGGAGACAGGGAACGGAGACCCAGTACTTC
TRBV5-1	TRBJ2-1	TRBD1	-	CASSKGQTTGDNEQFF	TGCGCCAGCAGCAAGGGACAAACGACAGGGGACAATGAGCAGTTCTTC
TRBV2	TRBJ2-7	-	-	CASRDPVGEQYF	TGTGCCAGTAGGGACCCTGTGGGCGAGCAGTACTTC
TRBV2	TRBJ1-5	TRBD1	-	CASSHRQGGQPQHF	TGTGCCAGCAGCCACCGACAGGGCGGTCAGCCCCAGCATTTT
TRBV29-1	TRBJ1-2	TRBD1	few	CSVGTGTANYGYTF	TGCAGCGTGGGGACAGGGACAGCTAACTATGGCTACACCTTC
TRBV4-1	TRBJ1-4	-	-	CASRGQLEKLFF	TGCGCCAGCAGAGGACAGCTAGAAAAACTGTTTTTT
TRBV6-5	TRBJ2-1	-	-	CASQGGSSYNEQFF	TGTGCCAGCCAGGGGGGGAGCTCCTACAATGAGCAGTTCTTC
TRBV19	TRBJ2-7	-	-	CASSRRTRPYEQYF	TGTGCCAGTAGTAGACGGACCAGACCCTACGAGCAGTACTTC
TRBV18	TRBJ1-4	-	-	CASSRFDSRGPEKLFF	TGTGCCAGCTCGCGTTTTGACAGCCGGGGGCCCGAAAAACTGTTTTTT
TRBV5-8	TRBJ2-7	-	-	CASSQSLYEQYF	TGTGCCAGCAGCCAAAGTCTCTACGAGCAGTACTTC
TRBV7-3	TRBJ2-1	TRBD2	-	CASSLNREGFNEQFF	TGTGCCAGCAGCTTAAACCGGGAGGGGTTCAATGAGCAGTTCTTC
TRBV28	TRBJ1-5	-	-	CASSFRSWVGNQPQHF	TGTGCCAGCAGTTTTCGATCCTGGGTGGGCAATCAGCCCCAGCATTTT
TRBV20-1	TRBJ1-2	-	once	CSALPGYGYTF	TGCAGTGCCCTCCCTGGCTATGGCTACACCTTC
TRBV29-1	TRBJ2-7	TRBD1	once	CSVRTGQSAREQYF	TGCAGCGTGAGGACAGGCCAATCGGCTCGCGAGCAGTACTTC
TRBV28	TRBJ2-3	TRBD1	few	CATLDRGFTDTQYF	TGTGCCACACTAGACAGGGGTTTCACAGATACGCAGTATTTT
TRBV10-3	TRBJ2-2	TRBD1	-	CAISTGQGSTGELFF	TGTGCCATCAGCACGGGACAGGGGTCCACCGGGGAGCTGTTTTTT
TRBV29-1	TRBJ1-3	-	-	CSVRGHESFGNTIYF	TGCAGCGTTAGGGGACACGAGAGCTTTGGAAACACCATATATTTT